This entry describes one TCR beta chain. What it binds is not known. A library of TCRbeta sequences, prepared with unique molecular identifiers, was generated. TCRdb used MiXCR to reprocess the PCR reads, holding one entry per CDR3 protein. The sample has around 420,000 distinct CDR3 sequences, around 15% seen once. CDR3 length: 13 amino acids. The V segment lost 2 bases and the J segment 5 bases; nucleotides outside the gene matches: 2. Germline CDR1 and CDR2: MDHEN and SYDVKM. The entry originates in a study of T-cell reconstitution after alpha-beta-depleted transplantation in children. Whole-study results and caveats: The study traced high day-60 TCRbeta diversity in some patients to surviving recipient T cells and thymic progenitors. Reportedly, only several hundred clones from non-depleted graft cells drove alpha-beta T-cell counts at about two months. Newly generated T cells supplied most T-cell counts and diversity one year post-transplant.

This sample comprised PBMCs, mostly from graft donor cells, obtained 360 days after TCRalphabeta/CD19-depleted stem cell transplant. The receptor was derived from a boy in the first two years of life who had a stem cell transplant for Wiskott-Aldrich syndrome, so the T cells may come from the graft donor. V is TRBV28 and J is TRBJ1-2; TRBD1 aligns across 7 bases. The CDR3 loop is CASSLKGAYGYTF. The CDR3 DNA follows: TGTGCCAGCAGTTTAAAGGGGGCGTATGGCTACACCTTC.